The 30 T cell receptor beta chains presented below share a single source sample, sequenced in a study of cytomegalovirus exposure and HLA in healthy donors. The study ran its PCR with 60 Vbeta and 13 Jbeta primers. Assay used: immunoSEQ multiplex PCR; TCRdb lists only in-frame clones, some missing. The sample has around 150,000 clones; roughly 80% are singletons. The sequenced sample consisted of PBMCs. These receptors were collected from a human donor in good health.

J is TRBJ2-5 and V is TRBV5-1, with D possibly TRBD1 on 6 matching bases. CDR1 and CDR2 (germline): SGHRS, YFSETQ. V lost 5 bases, J lost 1 base, and 12 bases lay in between. The CDR3 covers 14 residues. For the CDR3, the DNA is TGCGCCAGCAGGACAGGAGGAGGCCAAGAGACCCAGTACTTC. Its translation is CASRTGGGQETQYF.

This clone was seen a handful of times. V usage is TRBV25-1 and J usage is TRBJ1-1; D possibly corresponds to TRBD1 (6 bases). Trimming left V 4 bases short and J 0 bases short, with 9 bases between. Germline values: CDR1 MGHDK, CDR2 SYGVNS. CDR3 length equals 14 residues. This CDR3 reads CASSGPGVNTEAFF. The CDR3 DNA reads TGTGCCAGCAGTGGCCCAGGGGTGAACACTGAAGCTTTCTTT.

This rearrangement joins TRBV7-9 to TRBJ2-7; TRBD2 matches at 8 bases. The length of the CDR3 is 13 residues. V shed 11 bases, J shed 6 bases, and the junction held 12 bases outside the gene matches. Germline CDR1 and CDR2: SEHNR and FQNEAQ (reference sequence). CDR3 in DNA: TGTGCCCCAGGTGGAAGCGGGAGCGGCGAGCAGTACTTC. Its translation is CAPGGSGSGEQYF.

This clone was seen more than once but under ten times. V is TRBV4-1 and J is TRBJ2-3, with D possibly being TRBD2 (6 bases). The V end lost 3 bases, the J end lost 2 bases, and 12 bases lay between the germline ends. The CDR3 contains 15 residues. Germline CDR1 is MGHRA and CDR2 is YSYEKL. The CDR3 sequence: CASSHSSGPTDTQYF. As DNA, the CDR3 is TGCGCCAGCAGCCATTCCAGCGGGCCCACAGATACGCAGTATTTT.

The V call is TRBV4-2, the J call TRBJ2-1; TRBD2 matches at 10 bases. Germline CDR1 reads LGHNA; CDR2 reads YNFKEQ. This CDR3 region has 17 residues. The V segment lost 3 bases and the J segment 8 bases; nucleotides outside the gene matches: 13. CDR3 coding DNA: TGTGCCAGCAGCCAGACGGCAAGCGGGGGGGCGGTCGATGAGCAGTTCTTC. Its protein is CASSQTASGGAVDEQFF.

This chain links TRBV7-6 with TRBJ1-3, with 7 bases matching TRBD1. The CDR3 runs 19 residues. V gave up 2 bases and J gave up 0 bases; unmatched junction bases: 13. The germline CDR1 and CDR2 sequences are SGHVS and FNYEAQ. The CDR3 region has the DNA TGTGCCAGCAGCTTAAAGGGACCGGGACAGCCCTTCTCTGGAAACACCATATATTTT. Protein sequence: CASSLKGPGQPFSGNTIYF.

The chain has TRBV7-9 and TRBJ1-2; D remains ambiguous. Germline CDR1 SEHNR, CDR2 FQNEAQ (reference sequence). V was cut by 1 base and J by 6 bases, with 15 bases left in between. The CDR3 has 15 residues. The chain's CDR3 is CASSLESAGPHGYTF. CDR3 sequence (DNA): TGTGCCAGCAGCTTAGAATCCGCAGGTCCCCATGGCTACACCTTC.

The gene calls are TRBV15 and TRBJ2-5; D is possibly TRBD1 (7 bases). Germline V gives CDR1 LNHNV, CDR2 YYDKDF (reference sequence). This CDR3 has 13 amino acids. V shed 8 bases and J shed 9 bases, with 19 bases lying between them. Written as DNA, the CDR3 is TGTGCCACCGCCCAGGGGGGCCCATGGGCCCAGTACTTC. Protein: CATAQGGPWAQYF.

This chain connects TRBV5-1 to TRBJ2-3; 11 bases match TRBD1. Per the germline V gene, CDR1 is SGHRS and CDR2 is YFSETQ. The CDR3 extends over 16 amino acids. J gave up 4 bases and V 2 bases, and 6 bases lay outside the gene matches. DNA for the CDR3: TGCGCCAGCAGCTTAAACCCGGGACAGGGGGCAGATACGCAGTATTTT. This translates into CASSLNPGQGADTQYF.

V gene TRBV6-6 combines with J gene TRBJ1-2, with D perhaps matching TRBD1 (5 bases). Germline CDR1 is MNHNY and CDR2 is SVGAGI (reference sequence). Trimming pared 2 bases from V and 5 bases from J, leaving 12 bases between. This CDR3 is built from 14 residues. The CDR3 coding sequence is TGTGCCAGCAGTTACCCCAACGACAGATATGGCTACACCTTC. This gives the protein CASSYPNDRYGYTF.

The CDR3 reads CASSSGGLAETQYF. The CDR3 DNA sequence: TGTGCCAGCAGCTCAGGGGGACTAGCTGAGACCCAGTACTTC. The gene calls are TRBV9 and TRBJ2-5; 9 positions agree with TRBD2. CDR3 length: 14 residues. After removal of 4 bases from V and 5 bases from J, the junction contained 6 bases not matched to a gene. The germline CDR1 and CDR2 sequences are SGDLS and YYNGEE. Supplemented by reference TRBV9 and TRBJ2-5, the full variable domain reads DSGVTQTPKHLITATGQRVTLRCSPRSGDLSVYWYQQSLDQGLQFLIQYYNGEERAKGNILERFSAQQFPDLHSELNLSSLELGDSALYFCASSSGGLAETQYFGPGTRLLVL.

This clone occurred once. The V call is TRBV7-9, the J call TRBJ2-3; D is perhaps TRBD2 (5 bases). V was trimmed by 1 base and J by 6 bases, leaving 11 bases between them. Germline loops: CDR1 SEHNR, CDR2 FQNEAQ (reference sequence). The CDR3 sequence is 14 residues long. The DNA of the CDR3 is TGTGCCAGCAGCTTAGGGGCGAGGGTGGATACGCAGTATTTT. It yields the protein CASSLGARVDTQYF.

The sample holds a few counts of this clone. The chain couples TRBV5-5 to TRBJ2-7, with D uncertain. The CDR3 has 14 residues. V was trimmed by 0 bases and J by 2 bases, leaving 9 bases between them. Looked up from germline, CDR1 is SGHKS and CDR2 is YYEKEE (reference sequence). CDR3 DNA sequence: TGTGCCAGCAGCTTGGCTCCAGGCCCCTACGAGCAGTACTTC. The encoded protein is CASSLAPGPYEQYF.

This sequence joins TRBV21-1 and TRBJ1-1. TRBV21-1 is listed as a pseudogene. The CDR3 has 15 residues. This chain's CDR3 is CASSNRGYTDTEAFF. Written as DNA, the CDR3 is TGTGCCAGCAGCAACCGAGGGTACACGGACACTGAAGCTTTCTTT.

The chain combines TRBV4-2 with TRBJ2-5, with 9 bases aligning to TRBD2. Trimming removed 5 bases from V and 0 bases from J; junction bases left unmatched: 7. Germline loops: CDR1 LGHNA, CDR2 YNFKEQ. There are 16 residues in the CDR3. The DNA of the CDR3 is TGTGCCAGCAGCTCAGTAGCGGGAGACAACCAAGAGACCCAGTACTTC. Translation gives CASSSVAGDNQETQYF.

This clone showed up just a few times. V usage is TRBV4-2 and J usage is TRBJ2-1, with a possible D match to TRBD2 (5 bases). The germline CDR1 and CDR2 sequences are LGHNA and YNFKEQ. V was shortened by 4 bases and J by 4 bases, with 17 bases between the two germline ends. This CDR3 region has 16 residues. CDR3 protein: CASSPTLRGPYNEQFF. For the CDR3, the DNA is TGTGCCAGCAGCCCTACTTTGCGAGGGCCTTACAATGAGCAGTTCTTC.

This clone was picked up a small number of times. The chain couples TRBV18 to TRBJ1-4; D is undetermined. Trimming shortened V by 0 bases and J by 5 bases, and 10 bases separated the two germline ends. CDR3 length equals 15 residues. Germline V gene lookup returns CDR1 KGHSH and CDR2 LQKENI. The CDR3 bases are TGTGCCAGCTCACCACCGGGGAAGCGGAATGAAAAACTGTTTTTT. Translation gives CASSPPGKRNEKLFF.

The table lists this clone with a count of one. The rearrangement links TRBV25-1 to TRBJ1-3; maybe TRBD1 (5 bases). The ends were cut back, 4 bases at V and 0 bases at J, with 16 bases in the middle. The germline V gene encodes CDR1 MGHDK and CDR2 SYGVNS. CDR3 size: 17 residues. CDR3 sequence: CASSASTGLSSGNTIYF. CDR3 DNA sequence: TGTGCCAGCAGTGCATCGACGGGACTTTCCTCTGGAAACACCATATATTTT.

J is TRBJ1-4 and V is TRBV27; D gene unclear. The CDR3 contains 15 residues. V was trimmed by 5 bases and J by 8 bases, leaving 18 bases between them. Germline CDR1 reads MNHEY; CDR2 reads SMNVEV (reference sequence). CDR3 DNA sequence: TGTGCCAGCAGTCCGATGACAAGGAGGCCCGAAAAACTGTTTTTT. It specifies CASSPMTRRPEKLFF. Together with reference TRBV27 and TRBJ1-4, the CDR3 gives the full variable domain: EAQVTQNPRYLITVTGKKLTVTCSQNMNHEYMSWYRQDPGLGLRQIYYSMNVEVTDKGDVPEGYKVSRKEKRNFPLILESPSPNQTSLYFCASSPMTRRPEKLFFGSGTQLSVL.

V and J are TRBV9 and TRBJ2-7; a possible D gene is TRBD2 (6 bases). V dropped 4 bases and J dropped 2 bases, with 13 bases sitting between them. CDR3 length: 14 amino acids. Germline values: CDR1 SGDLS, CDR2 YYNGEE. The CDR3 sequence is CASSSSSAAYEQYF. CDR3 nucleotides: TGTGCCAGCAGCTCATCTAGCGCTGCCTACGAGCAGTACTTC.

The chain couples TRBV2 to TRBJ2-3; D possibly corresponds to TRBD1 (5 bases). CDR3 size: 17 residues. V dropped 7 bases and J dropped 1 base, with 21 bases sitting between them. Germline V CDR1 and CDR2: SNHLY, FYNNEI. The CDR3 nucleotides read TGTGCCAGCATAGAGGACCCACAGGCCCTACGCACAGATACGCAGTATTTT. This sequence encodes CASIEDPQALRTDTQYF.

This clone has more than one count but fewer than ten. The rearrangement uses TRBV6-5 and TRBJ2-1, with 7 bases lining up with TRBD1. The germline V gene has CDR1 MNHEY and CDR2 SVGAGI. J lost 3 bases, V lost 6 bases, and 8 bases had no gene match. The length of the CDR3 is 15 residues. The CDR3 reads CASSLDRDSYNEQFF. The DNA for the CDR3 is TGTGCCAGCAGCCTCGACCGGGACAGCTACAATGAGCAGTTCTTC.

This clone was seen just once. The chain carries TRBV25-1 and TRBJ2-1; a possible D gene is TRBD1 (5 bases). The CDR3 is 13 amino acids. Germline CDR1 is MGHDK and CDR2 is SYGVNS. Between the trimmed V and J ends, which lost 2 bases and 8 bases, there was a span of 10 bases. In DNA, the CDR3 is TGTGCCAGCAGTGAACCCAGGGTTGATGAGCAGTTCTTC. This gives the protein CASSEPRVDEQFF.

The rearrangement joins TRBV19 to TRBJ2-7; a possible D gene is TRBD1 (7 bases). The germline CDR1 and CDR2 sequences are LNHDA and SQIVND (reference sequence). The V and J ends lost 3 bases and 4 bases respectively, with 13 bases between them. CDR3 length: 14 amino acids. CDR3 coding DNA: TGTGCCAGTAGTATTGAGGGGGCGGGATACGAGCAGTACTTC. This sequence encodes CASSIEGAGYEQYF.

The sample holds one count of this clone. This chain connects TRBV2 to TRBJ2-7; maybe TRBD2 (6 bases). CDR1 is SNHLY, CDR2 FYNNEI, per germline. CDR3 length: 15 residues. The V end was cut by 4 bases, the J end by 7 bases, with 20 bases between. CDR3 bases: TGTGCCAGCAGTGTGGACGGGACTCTCAACTGGGAGCAGTACTTC. This encodes CASSVDGTLNWEQYF.

This chain links TRBV14 with TRBJ1-1, with D perhaps matching TRBD1 (5 bases). The V end lost 3 bases, the J end lost 2 bases, and 10 bases lay between the germline ends. Germline CDR1 and CDR2: SGHDN and FVKESK. The CDR3 runs to 14 residues. The CDR3: CASSHRQSNTEAFF. The CDR3 nucleotides read TGTGCCAGCAGCCATCGACAGAGTAACACTGAAGCTTTCTTT.

Written as DNA, the CDR3 is TGTGCCAGCAGCCCCCGTTTGAGGGGCACAGATACGCAGTATTTT. It is translated as CASSPRLRGTDTQYF. The chain uses TRBV9 and TRBJ2-3; D might be TRBD2 (5 bases). The CDR3 extends over 15 amino acids. Germline loops: CDR1 SGDLS, CDR2 YYNGEE. V shed 4 bases and J shed 1 base, with 13 bases lying between them.

The chain employs TRBV6-6 and TRBJ1-6; 11 bases fit TRBD1. Germline values: CDR1 MNHNY, CDR2 SVGAGI (reference sequence). CDR3 length: 16 residues. J was trimmed by 7 bases and V by 6 bases; bases with no gene match: 8. The CDR3 DNA follows: TGTGCCAGCAGACCAGGACAGGGGGCCCGGAATTCACCCCTCCACTTT. Protein: CASRPGQGARNSPLHF.

The chain carries TRBV27 and TRBJ2-1, with D tentatively TRBD1 (6 bases). The CDR3 has 15 amino acids. The germline V and J ends were trimmed by 4 bases and 5 bases, with 15 bases remaining between them. Germline V gene lookup returns CDR1 MNHEY and CDR2 SMNVEV (reference sequence). CDR3 nucleotides: TGTGCCAGCAGTTCATACGACAGGTTCCACAATGAGCAGTTCTTC. Protein: CASSSYDRFHNEQFF.

The genes are TRBV11-2 and TRBJ1-1; D ambiguous. Germline CDR1 reads SGHAT; CDR2 reads FQNNGV. This CDR3 is 17 amino acids long. V gave up 5 bases and J gave up 0 bases, with 19 bases separating them. The CDR3 here is CASSLPTRVFVNTEAFF. CDR3 nucleotide sequence: TGTGCCAGCAGCCTCCCAACCCGGGTTTTTGTGAACACTGAAGCTTTCTTT.